Listed below are T cell receptor beta chains from one sample, sequenced in a study of CD8 T cells in Susac syndrome. MiXCR, run by TCRdb on the immunoSEQ multiplex PCR reads, gives a single entry per CDR3 protein. This table holds about 300,000 distinct CDR3 sequences, roughly 85% found once. The specimen was CD8+ T cells from PBMCs. These receptors were taken from a human donor with multiple sclerosis. Both conserved end residues are part of each CDR3. The order of the fields is D gene, clone size, J gene, V gene, CDR3 DNA, CDR3 protein. A D gene is named only where the DNA matches it firmly. Size values are once, few and many counts, or a class for expanded clones, and some rows have none.

D: TRBD2; size: few; J: TRBJ2-7; V: TRBV9; DNA: TGTGCCAGCAGCCCCTCGACTAGCGGGTCGTACGAGCAGTACTTC; CDR3: CASSPSTSGSYEQYF
D: NA; size: NA; J: TRBJ2-7; V: TRBV4-3; DNA: TGCGCCAGCAGCCAGGAAACGAGGGGTTTTGGCTACGAGCAGTACTTC; CDR3: CASSQETRGFGYEQYF
D: NA; size: NA; J: TRBJ1-4; V: TRBV30; DNA: TGTGCCTGGATAAATGGAAATGAAAAACTGTTTTTT; CDR3: CAWINGNEKLFF
D: NA; size: NA; J: TRBJ2-1; V: TRBV6-6; DNA: TGTGCCAGCAGTTACCCAATGGACTACTCCTACAATGAGCAGTTCTTC; CDR3: CASSYPMDYSYNEQFF
D: NA; size: NA; J: TRBJ2-7; V: TRBV27; DNA: TGTGCCAGCAGTTCTCCCGGGGCCACCAACTCCTACGAGCAGTACTTC; CDR3: CASSSPGATNSYEQYF
D: NA; size: once; J: TRBJ1-2; V: TRBV6-5; DNA: TGTGCCAGCAGCGAATATCTTGAAGGGATCTATGGCTACACCTTC; CDR3: CASSEYLEGIYGYTF
D: TRBD2; size: NA; J: TRBJ2-3; V: TRBV28; DNA: TGTGCCAGCAGTGGGGGACTAGCGGGAGTGGATACGCAGTATTTT; CDR3: CASSGGLAGVDTQYF
D: TRBD2; size: NA; J: TRBJ2-7; V: TRBV29-1; DNA: TGCAGCGTTGTAGCGGGGAGCTCCTACGAGCAGTACTTC; CDR3: CSVVAGSSYEQYF
D: TRBD2; size: NA; J: TRBJ2-7; V: TRBV13; DNA: TGTGCCAGCAGCATCTTAGCGGGGCCTAGCTCCTACGAGCAGTACTTC; CDR3: CASSILAGPSSYEQYF
D: TRBD2; size: NA; J: TRBJ2-7; V: TRBV27; DNA: TGTGCCAGCAGTACCATAACTAGCGGGAGAGATTACGAGCAGTACTTC; CDR3: CASSTITSGRDYEQYF
D: NA; size: NA; J: TRBJ1-1; V: TRBV20-1; DNA: TGCAGTGCTAGAGAATACCTACCCCCTGAAGCTTTCTTT; CDR3: CSAREYLPPEAFF
D: NA; size: NA; J: TRBJ2-7; V: TRBV12-3/TRBV12-4; DNA: TGTGCCAGCAGTTCCACTAGAGAAGGAGGGCCAAATCCCTACGAGCAGTACTTC; CDR3: CASSSTREGGPNPYEQYF
D: NA; size: once; J: TRBJ1-3; V: TRBV23-1; DNA: TGCGCCAGCAGTCAATCGTGTAGACAAACCTCTGGAAACACCATATATTTT; CDR3: CASSQSCRQTSGNTIYF
D: TRBD1; size: NA; J: TRBJ1-1; V: TRBV19; DNA: TGTGCCAGTAGTATTACCCCGACAGGGACCACTGAAGCTTTCTTT; CDR3: CASSITPTGTTEAFF
D: NA; size: NA; J: TRBJ2-3; V: TRBV19; DNA: TGTGCCAGTAGTTCATGGGAGAAGACAGATACGCAGTATTTT; CDR3: CASSSWEKTDTQYF
D: NA; size: NA; J: TRBJ2-1; V: TRBV7-9; DNA: TGTGCCAGCAGCCAGGACTGGAATGAGCAGTTCTTC; CDR3: CASSQDWNEQFF
D: NA; size: few; J: TRBJ2-4; V: TRBV7-9; DNA: TGTGCCAGCAGCTTGAGCGGTGATAACAAAAACATTCAGTACTTC; CDR3: CASSLSGDNKNIQYF
D: NA; size: NA; J: TRBJ2-1; V: TRBV2; DNA: TGTGCCAGCAGCGCGGGCTTGGGGTATTATGAGCAGTTCTTC; CDR3: CASSAGLGYYEQFF
D: NA; size: NA; J: TRBJ2-1; V: TRBV19; DNA: TGTGCCAGTAGAGATTCTTCCACCCGCTCCTACAATGAGCAGTTCTTC; CDR3: CASRDSSTRSYNEQFF
D: TRBD1; size: few; J: TRBJ2-7; V: TRBV29-1; DNA: TGCAGCGTTGTGGACAGGGATTCCTACGAGCAGTACTTC; CDR3: CSVVDRDSYEQYF
D: TRBD1; size: NA; J: TRBJ2-5; V: TRBV12-3/TRBV12-4; DNA: TGTGCCAGCAGTCCTCGGTCGACAGGGATAGAGACCCAGTACTTC; CDR3: CASSPRSTGIETQYF
D: NA; size: NA; J: TRBJ2-2; V: TRBV27; DNA: TGTGCCAGCTCCCCCATGTACCCCGGGGAGCTGTTTTTT; CDR3: CASSPMYPGELFF
D: NA; size: NA; J: TRBJ2-1; V: TRBV2; DNA: TGTGCCAGCAGTGAATCCTTAAACAATGAGCAGTTCTTC; CDR3: CASSESLNNEQFF
D: TRBD2; size: NA; J: TRBJ2-1; V: TRBV4-1; DNA: TGCGCCAGCAGCCAAGTACGGCTAGCGGGAGGGCGAAGGGGATATAATGAGCAGTTCTTC; CDR3: CASSQVRLAGGRRGYNEQFF
D: NA; size: NA; J: TRBJ1-4; V: TRBV5-1; DNA: TGCGCCAGCCGACTTATAGACAGTATTAATGAAAAACTGTTTTTT; CDR3: CASRLIDSINEKLFF
D: TRBD1; size: NA; J: TRBJ1-1; V: TRBV7-9; DNA: TGTGCCAGCAGCTTAATTGGGGACAGGGAAGCTTTCTTT; CDR3: CASSLIGDREAFF
D: NA; size: once; J: TRBJ1-1; V: TRBV11-2; DNA: TGTGCCAGCAGCCCCCAGGGGACAGAAGCTTTCTTT; CDR3: CASSPQGTEAFF
D: NA; size: NA; J: TRBJ1-4; V: TRBV6-5; DNA: TGTGCCAGCAGTTACGGGCCCGGCGGAGGAAATGAAAAACTGTTTTTT; CDR3: CASSYGPGGGNEKLFF
D: NA; size: NA; J: TRBJ2-3; V: TRBV19; DNA: TGTGCCAGTAGTATACTCCTAACAGATACGCAGTATTTT; CDR3: CASSILLTDTQYF
D: TRBD1; size: NA; J: TRBJ1-3; V: TRBV28; DNA: TGTGCCAGCAGTTTGACAGGGTTCGGAAACACCATATATTTT; CDR3: CASSLTGFGNTIYF
D: NA; size: NA; J: TRBJ1-5; V: TRBV28; DNA: TGTGCCAGCAGTTTAGCGACCCCAGGAAATCAGCCCCAGCATTTT; CDR3: CASSLATPGNQPQHF
D: NA; size: NA; J: TRBJ2-7; V: TRBV28; DNA: TGTGCCAGCATACCGGAATCCGACTACGAGCAGTACTTC; CDR3: CASIPESDYEQYF
D: NA; size: NA; J: TRBJ1-1; V: TRBV7-8; DNA: TGTGCCAGCAGCTTAGGTGTAGGGTATCGGGCTGAAGCTTTCTTT; CDR3: CASSLGVGYRAEAFF
D: TRBD2; size: NA; J: TRBJ2-5; V: TRBV20-1; DNA: TGCAGTGCTAGCAGTCCGAGGTGGACTAGCGGGAGGGAAGAGACCCAGTACTTC; CDR3: CSASSPRWTSGREETQYF
D: TRBD1; size: NA; J: TRBJ2-1; V: TRBV7-9; DNA: TGTGCCAGCAGCTTACCGGGACAGGGAGGTCGTGAGCAGTTCTTC; CDR3: CASSLPGQGGREQFF
D: TRBD1; size: NA; J: TRBJ1-2; V: TRBV7-9; DNA: TGTGCCAGCAGCTTACTTGGGACAGGGGGATTTAATGGCTACACCTTC; CDR3: CASSLLGTGGFNGYTF
D: TRBD1; size: few; J: TRBJ2-7; V: TRBV11-2; DNA: TGTGCCAGCAGCCACGACAGGGACGAGCAGTACTTC; CDR3: CASSHDRDEQYF
D: TRBD1; size: NA; J: TRBJ2-7; V: TRBV7-7; DNA: TGTGCTAGCAGCTTAGGGACAGGGGACACCTACGAGCAGTACTTC; CDR3: CASSLGTGDTYEQYF
D: TRBD2; size: NA; J: TRBJ2-3; V: TRBV12-3/TRBV12-4; DNA: TGTGCCAGCAGCCGTACTAGCGGGAGTGGCGCAGATACGCAGTATTTT; CDR3: CASSRTSGSGADTQYF
D: NA; size: NA; J: TRBJ1-5; V: TRBV12-1; DNA: TGTGCCAGCAGCATCGACCGGGGTCACCCTAGGGCCCAGCATTTT; CDR3: CASSIDRGHPRAQHF
D: NA; size: NA; J: TRBJ2-1; V: TRBV7-9; DNA: TGTGCCAGCAGCCCCCTGGTTACCTCCTACAATGAGCAGTTCTTC; CDR3: CASSPLVTSYNEQFF
D: NA; size: few; J: TRBJ2-7; V: TRBV6-1; DNA: TGTGCCAGCAGCTCCGGCCAGGGAGTCGAGCAGTACTTC; CDR3: CASSSGQGVEQYF
D: NA; size: NA; J: TRBJ2-7; V: TRBV5-6; DNA: TGTGCCAGCAGCTACCACCCCTACGAGCAGTACTTC; CDR3: CASSYHPYEQYF
D: NA; size: NA; J: TRBJ2-3; V: TRBV28; DNA: TGTGCCAGCAGTACCCAACCCACAGATACGCAGTATTTT; CDR3: CASSTQPTDTQYF